What follows is one T cell receptor (beta chain) and its context. The sample belongs to a study of technical replicates of blood from a few donors. The data were produced by immunoSEQ multiplex PCR, yet TCRdb's version contains in-frame clones alone and is incomplete. The repertoire includes approximately 13,000 clones, roughly 84% of them detected once, and under 12% sits in the top ten. Trimming removed 7 bases from V and 0 bases from J, with 12 bases in between. CDR1 is SEHNR, CDR2 FQNEAQ, per germline (reference sequence). CDR3 length: 14 residues. This chain connects TRBV7-9 to TRBJ1-1; no definite D call. Sequencing input: PBMCs. This TCR was sampled from a human donor in good health. This CDR3 reads CASTFTPVNTEAFF. DNA for the CDR3: TGTGCCAGCACCTTTACCCCGGTGAACACTGAAGCTTTCTTT.